A single sample is the source of the 26 T cell receptor beta chains below, sequenced in a study of identical twins. TCRdb processed the 5' RACE reads anew with MiXCR; each CDR3 protein has one entry. The sample lists about 730,000 distinct CDR3 sequences; 21% were seen once. These same records also appear under a second study, on T cells expressing NK-cell markers.

Sample: PBMCs. The receptors stem from a young woman in good health.

Only a few counts were recorded for this clonotype. V and J are TRBV5-1 and TRBJ2-5; 10 bases are shared with TRBD2. The CDR3 runs 19 residues. From germline, CDR1 is SGHRS and CDR2 YFSETQ. Germline trimming cut 4 bases from V and 3 bases from J; bases unmatched to any gene: 18. The CDR3 here is CASSRPAQQLAGPKETQYF. The CDR3 nucleotides read TGCGCCAGCAGCCGACCCGCCCAACAACTAGCGGGACCCAAAGAGACCCAGTACTTC.

This clonotype was counted between two and nine times. The chain uses TRBV7-3 and TRBJ2-3; perhaps D is TRBD1 or TRBD2 (6 bases each). Trimming left V 8 bases short and J 1 base short, with 13 bases between. The CDR3 is 14 amino acids. The V gene's germline CDR1 is SGHTA and CDR2 FQGTGA. CDR3 protein: CASGGSGGTDTQYF. CDR3 sequence (DNA): TGTGCCAGCGGGGGCTCGGGAGGCACAGATACGCAGTATTTT.

In this sample, this clonotype turned up a few times. For the CDR3, the DNA is TGTGCCAGCAGTTACAACAGGGGGCAACCTACCCCTGAAGCTTTCTTT. It yields the protein CASSYNRGQPTPEAFF. V gene TRBV6-2 or TRBV6-3 combines with J gene TRBJ1-1, with 9 nucleotides matching TRBD1. V lost 2 bases and J lost 6; bases outside the gene matches: 10. Germline lookup yields CDR1 MNHEY and CDR2 SVGEGT. This CDR3 comprises 16 residues.

With regard to this clonotype: One end of the junction does not line up with germline, which may come from a read error. This chain links TRBV5-6 with TRBJ2-5; no firm D call. Per the germline V gene, CDR1 is SGHDT and CDR2 is YYEEEE. CDR3 length: 14 residues. The CDR3 protein is CASSLFSVKETQHF. The CDR3 coding sequence is TGTGCCAGCAGCTTGTTTTCGGTCAAAGAGACCCAGCACTTC.

The rearrangement uses TRBV9 and TRBJ2-2, with 10 bases that match TRBD2. The CDR3 runs to 16 residues. CDR1 is SGDLS, CDR2 YYNGEE, per germline. V dropped 0 bases and J dropped 3; count of bases not matched to a gene: 2. The CDR3 DNA follows: TGTGCCAGCAGCGTAGTGGGGACTAGCGACACCGGGGAGCTGTTTTTT. Translated, it gives CASSVVGTSDTGELFF.

The CDR3 reads CARWAGEYTEAFF. CDR3 DNA sequence: TGTGCCAGATGGGCAGGGGAGTACACTGAAGCTTTCTTT. The chain couples TRBV2 to TRBJ1-1, with D maybe TRBD1 (6 bases). The germline V and J ends were trimmed by 9 bases and 3 bases, with 14 bases remaining between them. Germline loops: CDR1 SNHLY, CDR2 FYNNEI. The length of the CDR3 is 13 residues.

Many counts were recorded for this clonotype. The CDR3 nucleotides read TGTGCCAGCAGCGTAGGGGCTAGCGGGAGCAATAGTAATGAGCAGTTCTTC. The encoded protein is CASSVGASGSNSNEQFF. The V gene is TRBV9, the J gene TRBJ2-1; 10 nucleotides match TRBD2. The CDR3 is 17 amino acids. The trim removed 0 bases at V and 7 bases at J, leaving 10 bases unmatched. The germline CDR1 and CDR2 sequences are SGDLS and YYNGEE.

This clonotype has more than one count but fewer than ten. In DNA form, the CDR3 reads TGCAGCGTTGAAGGGACCCTGGGCGAGCAGTACTTC. Residues: CSVEGTLGEQYF. The chain joins TRBV29-1 to TRBJ2-7; no firm D call. CDR3 length: 12 residues. Between the trimmed V and J ends, which lost 1 base and 6 bases, there was a span of 10 bases. Germline V gene sequence: CDR1 SQVTM, CDR2 ANQGSEA.

The V and J genes are TRBV5-1 and TRBJ2-3; 8 bases are a match to TRBD2. Germline CDR1 reads SGHRS; CDR2 reads YFSETQ. CDR3 length equals 16 residues. With V trimmed by 2 bases and J by 3 bases, 8 bases remained unmatched. This CDR3 reads CASSFDSGLGTDTQYF. The CDR3 coding sequence is TGCGCCAGCAGCTTCGACTCGGGACTAGGAACAGATACGCAGTATTTT.

This chain links TRBV20-1 with TRBJ1-2; D uncertain. The CDR3 covers 11 residues. Germline loops: CDR1 DFQATT, CDR2 SNEGSKA (reference sequence). Trimming took 7 bases from V and 2 from J, leaving 8 bases between them. CDR3 in amino acids: CSVWENYGYTF. The CDR3 bases are TGCAGTGTGTGGGAGAACTATGGCTACACCTTC.

V gene TRBV6-1 combines with J gene TRBJ1-2, with a weak D call TRBD1 (6 bases). The V end lost 7 bases, the J end lost 2 bases, and 11 bases lay between the germline ends. Germline-derived CDR1 and CDR2 are MNHNS and SASEGT. The CDR3 sequence is 13 residues long. The DNA for the CDR3 is TGTGCCAGCAAAGGGGACACCAACTATGGCTACACCTTC. This gives the protein CASKGDTNYGYTF.

The chain has TRBV20-1 and TRBJ2-1, with TRBD2 matching 10 bases. CDR1 and CDR2 from the germline V gene are DFQATT and SNEGSKA (reference sequence). This CDR3 has 15 amino acids. Germline trimming cut 3 bases from V and 15 bases from J; bases unmatched to any gene: 17. CDR3 protein: CSASRALAGPVGVFF. CDR3 DNA: TGCAGTGCTAGTCGAGCACTAGCGGGACCGGTGGGAGTGTTCTTC.

This clonotype was seen a few times. This sequence joins TRBV10-3 and TRBJ2-7; 11 positions match TRBD2. The germline gives CDR1 ENHRY, CDR2 SYGVKD. The V and J ends lost 6 bases and 4 bases, in that order; junction bases with no gene match: 14. The CDR3 has 17 amino acids. Here the CDR3 reads CAIRTIHMTSGTYEQYF. In DNA, the CDR3 is TGTGCCATCAGGACGATTCATATGACTAGCGGGACGTACGAGCAGTACTTC.

The chain combines TRBV11-2 with TRBJ2-3; D may match TRBD1 or TRBD2 (5 bases each). The ends were cut back, 2 bases at V and 12 bases at J, with 15 bases in the middle. The germline V gene encodes CDR1 SGHAT and CDR2 FQNNGV. The length of the CDR3 is 13 residues. CDR3 nucleotide sequence: TGTGCCAGCAGCTTACTCCGGGACGGGGAACAGTATTTT. This translates into CASSLLRDGEQYF. The full variable domain, with the rest looked up from reference TRBV11-2 and TRBJ2-3, is EAGVAQSPRYKIIEKRQSVAFWCNPISGHATLYWYQQILGQGPKLLIQFQNNGVVDDSQLPKDRFSAERLKGVDSTLKIQPAKLEDSAVYLCASSLLRDGEQYFGPGTRLTVL.

This chain uses TRBV20-1 with TRBJ2-3, with D unresolved. Trimming cost V 6 bases and J 6 bases, with 13 bases left between them. CDR3 length equals 12 residues. CDR1 and CDR2 from the germline V gene are DFQATT and SNEGSKA (reference sequence). The CDR3 sequence is CSAPGWTDTQYF. The DNA of the CDR3 is TGCAGTGCCCCCGGTTGGACGGATACGCAGTATTTT.

Worth noting for this clonotype: At one boundary the junction diverges from the germline segment, which might be a read error. The chain employs TRBV6-1 and TRBJ2-7; D perhaps matches TRBD1 (5 bases). The V gene's germline CDR1 is MNHNS and CDR2 SASEGT. This CDR3 comprises 15 residues. The DNA of the CDR3 is TGTGCCACCAGTAAAACCCAGACAGATGCCTACGAGCAGTACTTC. As protein: CATSKTQTDAYEQYF.

The chain links TRBV19 to TRBJ2-7, with 7 bases matching TRBD2. Germline V gene data show CDR1 as LNHDA and CDR2 as SQIVND (reference sequence). The CDR3 has 13 residues. V lost 8 bases to trimming and J lost 3 bases; unmatched junction nucleotides: 7. For the CDR3, the DNA is TGTGCCAGTTCCCGGGACTACGGCTACGAGCAGTACTTC. It yields the protein CASSRDYGYEQYF. Drawing the rest from reference TRBV19 and TRBJ2-7, the complete variable domain is DGGITQSPKYLFRKEGQNVTLSCEQNLNHDAMYWYRQDPGQGLRLIYYSQIVNDFQKGDIAEGYSVSREKKESFPLTVTSAQKNPTAFYLCASSRDYGYEQYFGPGTRLTVT.

This clonotype showed up many times. This sequence joins TRBV5-1 and TRBJ1-2; no clear D gene. CDR1 SGHRS and CDR2 YFSETQ come from the germline V gene. The V and J ends lost 4 bases and 4 bases respectively, with 11 bases between them. The CDR3 is 13 residues long. In nucleotides, the CDR3 is TGCGCCAGCAGCCCGGACGGAGTCTATGGCTACACCTTC. This translates into CASSPDGVYGYTF.

This clonotype was recorded at least ten times. The V and J genes are TRBV29-1 and TRBJ1-1; D is perhaps TRBD1 (6 bases). CDR1 is SQVTM and CDR2 is ANQGSEA in the germline V gene. The ends were cut back, 6 bases at V and 0 bases at J, with 14 bases in the middle. This CDR3 comprises 14 residues. In DNA, the CDR3 is TGCAGCGTCCCCGAAGGGGGGATGAACACTGAAGCTTTCTTT. Amino acid sequence: CSVPEGGMNTEAFF. The whole variable domain, filled in from reference TRBV29-1 and TRBJ1-1, reads SAVISQKPSRDICQRGTSLTIQCQVDSQVTMMFWYRQQPGQSLTLIATANQGSEATYESGFVIDKFPISRPNLTFSTLTVSNMSPEDSSIYLCSVPEGGMNTEAFFGQGTRLTVV.

The table lists this clonotype with a few counts. The chain couples TRBV20-1 to TRBJ2-1, with TRBD2 matching over 10 bases. CDR3 size: 15 residues. Germline trimming cut 3 bases from V and 5 bases from J; bases unmatched to any gene: 7. The germline gives CDR1 DFQATT, CDR2 SNEGSKA (reference sequence). DNA of the CDR3: TGCAGTGCTAGCCAATTTAGCGGGGGGAACAATGAGCAGTTCTTC. Protein sequence: CSASQFSGGNNEQFF.

J is TRBJ2-1 and V is TRBV18, with D maybe TRBD2 (7 bases). The CDR3 spans 15 residues. Deletions cut 3 bases from V and 5 bases from J, with 14 bases between. Per germline, CDR1 KGHSH and CDR2 LQKENI. DNA of the CDR3: TGTGCCAGCTCACCCTATGGGGGGGCCGACAATGAGCAGTTCTTC. Translated, it gives CASSPYGGADNEQFF.

The V gene is TRBV15, the J gene TRBJ2-7, with D tentatively TRBD1 or TRBD2 (5 bases each). V lost 5 bases and J 5 bases, leaving 19 bases between the germline ends. Germline V lookup: CDR1 LNHNV, CDR2 YYDKDF (reference sequence). The CDR3 covers 15 residues. CDR3: CATSHASRDPHEQYF. The CDR3 DNA is TGTGCCACCAGCCACGCCTCCAGGGACCCCCACGAGCAGTACTTC.

This clonotype has only a few counts. The DNA of the CDR3 is TGTGCCAGTAGCGCATTGGACAATGAGCAGTTCTTC. It encodes CASSALDNEQFF. The V call is TRBV6-5, the J call TRBJ2-1; D is possibly TRBD2 (5 bases). The ends were cut back, 9 bases at V and 5 bases at J, with 11 bases in the middle. The CDR3 length is 12 residues. Per germline, CDR1 MNHEY and CDR2 SVGAGI.

This clonotype was recorded a few times. The chain uses TRBV7-9 and TRBJ2-7; the D gene is possibly TRBD2 (5 bases). With 8 bases removed from V and 7 bases from J, the gap between germline ends came to 15 bases. The CDR3 runs 12 residues. Germline CDR1 and CDR2: SEHNR and FQNEAQ (reference sequence). The CDR3 DNA reads TGTGCCAGCCTTAAAGGGCCGGGGGAGCAGTACTTC. It yields the protein CASLKGPGEQYF.

This clonotype was counted a few times. The chain couples TRBV6-1 to TRBJ1-5; tentative D call: TRBD1 (6 bases). Trimming took 5 bases from V and 0 from J, leaving 14 bases between them. The CDR3 spans 16 residues. Germline V CDR1 and CDR2: MNHNS, SASEGT. CDR3 in DNA: TGTGCCAGCAGTCATAGGACAGCTTATAGCAATCAGCCCCAGCATTTT. This codes for CASSHRTAYSNQPQHF.

The chain employs TRBV5-1 and TRBJ1-1, with D tentatively TRBD1 (6 bases). Trimming removed 4 bases from V and 4 bases from J, with 11 bases in between. The CDR3 contains 13 residues. Germline V gives CDR1 SGHRS, CDR2 YFSETQ. Here the CDR3 reads CASSEDSPTEAFF. CDR3 sequence (DNA): TGCGCCAGCAGCGAGGACAGTCCCACTGAAGCTTTCTTT.